This T cell receptor beta chain was recorded in a study of cytomegalovirus exposure and HLA in healthy donors. Study-wide points: Later on, an analysis showed TCR association rates differing by HLA locus, with DRB1 the most and HLA-C the fewest. Researchers reportedly found TCR beta sequences accurately predicted most subjects' HLA-A and HLA-B alleles.

The ends were cut back, 5 bases at V and 0 bases at J, with 8 bases in the middle. CDR3 length: 14 amino acids. The V gene's germline CDR1 is SEHNR and CDR2 FQNEAQ (reference sequence). Unrecorded immune exposure was likely among donors, who were nominally healthy when sampled. Only a few counts were recorded for this clone. Its antigen is currently unknown. 13 Jbeta primers and 60 Vbeta primers were used for the PCR. Clones were sequenced by immunoSEQ multiplex PCR, and TCRdb holds only the in-frame ones, with some missing. The data show about 130,000 clones, 81% seen once. Input material: PBMCs. The source of this sequence is a man younger than 35 in good health and CMV-seronegative. The rearrangement links TRBV7-9 to TRBJ1-5, with D possibly being TRBD1 (6 bases). The CDR3: CASSPRGSNQPQHF. The DNA for the CDR3 is TGTGCCAGCAGCCCCAGGGGTAGCAATCAGCCCCAGCATTTT.